This T cell receptor beta chain was identified during a study of cytomegalovirus exposure and HLA in healthy donors listed by TCRdb under 2017. For context, the study as a whole: According to an earlier analysis of 450 to 650 of the donors, 200 million or so T cells yielded some 110 million unique TCR beta sequences and approximately 300 Gb of sequence data. To decide whether each TCR beta V gene segment behaved as functional or pseudogenic, an earlier analysis of some 570 of the donors relied on high-throughput TCR beta sequencing. The study profiled the T cell repertoires of hundreds of subjects by immunosequencing and related them to cytomegalovirus serostatus. In addition to the first cohort of several hundred subjects, a separate validation cohort of 120 different subjects was used. Rather than drawing on any new phenotypic data, the later analysis identified candidate immune exposures from TCR beta sequences and the way those sequences occurred across donors. High-throughput TCR immunosequencing, statistical association of individual TCRs with disease status, and machine learning were combined to predict cytomegalovirus infection status. A later analysis re-analyzed previously published TCR beta repertoires from roughly 600 donors and added high-resolution HLA genotyping to study TCR occurrence patterns. A later genetic analysis took genome-wide SNP genotypes for about 60% of the roughly 670 donors and used that subset as a discovery cohort. Alongside the repertoire data, information on donor age, sex, ethnicity and CMV serostatus was compiled. About 310 gigabases of sequencing data and approximately 85 million unique TCR sequences were included in an early release covering 550 to 800 HLA-typed donors. Class I and class II HLA loci were covered by the typing at four-digit resolution. The number of donors typed differed by locus, with about 620-630 for A, B, C, DRB1 and DQB1, 522 for DQA1, over 600 for DPA1, and around 430 for DPB1. The aim of the study was to test whether cataloging public T cell receptors could identify signatures of past pathogen exposure. Among some 410 genotyped donors of the cohort, an average of about 220,000 unique TCR beta nucleotide sequences was sequenced per donor, of which 15% to 20% were non-productive. Among the roughly 370 genotyped donors, about 85% belonged to the genetic ancestry cluster associated with self-reported Caucasian donors. Four or five DR-DQ haplotypes were handled as single units for association and clustering because linkage in the cohort was strong. Every discovery cohort repertoire had been produced on one sequencing platform. The study at large found these results: A cluster of highly shared sequence variants was judged likely to represent a technical artifact of the sequencing pipeline. A later analysis associated about 18,000 TCR beta sequences with specific HLA alleles at a false discovery rate of 0.05. According to a later analysis, TCR association rates differed among HLA loci, with DRB1 alleles showing the most associated TCRs and HLA-C alleles showing the fewest. Roughly uniform sequencing depth across donors was assumed in presence/absence analyses, although this assumption may not hold. Linkage disequilibrium might explain the correlated functional status among segregating V segments, but an unknown experimental factor could not be excluded. The cohort was sequenced for TCR beta chains only, and without alpha or paired-chain data the features that could be detected were limited. A later analysis reported that several top co-occurrence clusters appeared linked to parvovirus B19, influenza, CMV and Epstein-Barr virus. A later genetic analysis reported fewer N-insertions in productive TCRs among donors in an Asian-associated ancestry cluster than the roughly 640-donor mean. While some public TCRs were present in many individuals, most TCR sequences turned up only very rarely across donors. The only immune exposure information available for the cohort was CMV serostatus. Because some donors lacked HLA typing at each locus, the association tests relied only on the typed subset. According to the authors, the approach could potentially be generalized to other disease states and immunological phenotypes. V-gene and J-gene trimming of TCR beta chains was associated with a missense DCLRE1C variant in a later genetic analysis, and the association was replicated in an independent cohort. Some IMGT-functional V segments, including TRBV6-2 and TRBV6-3, could not be told apart with the 87-base-pair reads, so those segments were excluded. Because counts were too low, some 17 rarely observed V segments, including chromosome 9 orphons, were left out of the earlier analysis of approximately 580 of the donors. A later analysis found that HLA-associated TCR beta chains were more clonally expanded and had lower generation probabilities than equally common non-associated chains. Assigning TCR associations to individual alleles was difficult when HLA alleles, especially DR and DQ, strongly co-occurred. A further reported finding was that TCR beta sequences accurately predicted the HLA-A and HLA-B alleles for most subjects in the first cohort. The study gave a list of 150 to 200 TCR beta chains associated with cytomegalovirus. In an earlier analysis of approximately 590 of the donors, most TCR beta V segments were observed in productive rearrangements about 87% or about 30% of the time, broadly matching IMGT annotations. The classifier was reported to diagnose cytomegalovirus status with high specificity and sensitivity in both the original and validation cohorts. A few of the identified cytomegalovirus-associated TCR beta chains were confirmed in vitro to be specific for cytomegalovirus antigens. According to a later analysis, most CMV-associated TCR beta chains appeared to be HLA-restricted, and the HLA associations seemed to be driven largely by CMV exposure.

This clone occurred once. The antigen this receptor binds is unknown. Base-call qualities are not available, and no considerably larger clone is one nucleotide away. In total, roughly 670 healthy bone marrow donors made up the cohort. At the time of sampling, all cohort members were nominally healthy, though unrecorded immune exposures were likely present. The donor was CMV seropositive and was included in the group of 250 to 350 seropositive cohort members. Each donor provided a peripheral blood sample, and peripheral blood mononuclear cells were used for TCR beta sequencing. The Qiagen DNeasy Blood Extraction Kit was used to extract genomic DNA from the blood cell samples. As encoded in the germline V gene (reference sequence), CDR1 is SGHAT while CDR2 is FQDESV. A distance of 8 bases separates the germline ends of V and J, which lose 2 bases and 4 bases respectively. The CDR3 measures 13 amino acids from cysteine to phenylalanine. Kept here is only the CDR3 DNA, which spans 39 bases and is read in frame from base 1.

The library was obtained by the immunoSEQ multiplex PCR assay. For the multiplex PCR, a mixture combining 60 forward primers for TCR Vbeta segments and 13 reverse primers for TCR Jbeta segments was used. The CDR3 region of rearranged TCR beta genes was amplified from genomic DNA by a multiplex PCR assay. Amplified TCR beta libraries were sequenced as 87-base-pair reads on the Illumina HiSeq System. The authors' pipeline ran thus. Across the roughly 700 repertoires, a later analysis counted roughly 84 million unique TCR beta chains, around 10 million of which were shared by at least two donors. Raw reads were error-corrected and collapsed into unique sequences by a nearest-neighbor algorithm in which closely related sequences were merged to remove PCR and sequencing errors. Alignment of CDR3 sequences to IMGT reference sequences was used to assign V, D and J gene segments. For a sequence to be retained, at least a six-nucleotide match to both a V gene segment and a J gene segment was required. Rearrangements were classified as productive when the CDR3 lacked stop codons and remained in frame with V and J, and all other rearrangements were classified as non-productive. Following IMGT convention, CDR3 was defined as the stretch from the second conserved V-encoded cysteine to the conserved J-encoded phenylalanine. The earlier analysis of fewer than 700 of the donors excluded sequences that lacked an unambiguous match to a single V gene segment. In an earlier analysis of several hundred of the donors, V segments were called functional above 56.7% productive rearrangements and were called segregating when the between-donor standard deviation exceeded 5%. A statistical classification framework was developed to diagnose cytomegalovirus status using the catalog of TCR beta chain sequences. In a later analysis, V and J genes were assigned by comparing TCR nucleotide sequences against IMGT/GENE-DB human TR gene sequences. The TCRdist pipeline was used in a later analysis to assign CDR3 sequences and most-parsimonious VDJ recombination scenarios. A later analysis defined each TCR beta chain by its CDR3 amino acid sequence plus V-gene family, and excluded reads lacking a unique V-gene family. A later analysis removed nearly 600 highly shared, low-generation-probability nucleotide sequences to deal with suspected cross-contamination and a sequencing artifact. In a later analysis, a clonal expansion index for each public chain was calculated from normalized within-repertoire ranks of inferred template counts. Generation probabilities in a later analysis came from a VDJ recombination model fitted to out-of-frame rearrangements, and those results were checked against IGoR. In a later analysis, TCR-TCR, TCR-HLA and TCR-CMV co-occurrence was scored with hypergeometric tests, and a repertoire-size bias correction was applied to TCR pairs. In a later analysis, false discovery rates were estimated by permuting HLA or CMV assignments 20 times. A later analysis grouped co-occurring TCRs with DBSCAN, adding TCRdist sequence similarity when clustering within HLA-allele-positive subsets. Co-occurrence clustering excluded repertoires with fewer than 30,000 or more than 120,000 public chains, plus five with anomalous nucleotide sharing. TCRdb retrieved this table from immuneACCESS and kept in-frame rearrangements only. Not all clones are present; in checked studies, unresolved V genes account for under half, and no reason is known for the remainder. The V and J calls and the clone size are those of that table, but D and trimming were determined from the DNA. The sample table shows 200,000 to 300,000 clones, and 70% to 90% are seen once. 8% of the sample belongs to the ten largest clones.

This clonotype was obtained from an older woman in good health and CMV-seropositive. Rearrangement joined TRBV11-1 to TRBJ1-2; possibly the D gene is TRBD1, per 5 matching bases. Sample: PBMCs. DNA sequence: TGTGCCAGCAGCTTATTTGGGGCCTATGGCTACACCTTC. It is translated as CASSLFGAYGYTF.